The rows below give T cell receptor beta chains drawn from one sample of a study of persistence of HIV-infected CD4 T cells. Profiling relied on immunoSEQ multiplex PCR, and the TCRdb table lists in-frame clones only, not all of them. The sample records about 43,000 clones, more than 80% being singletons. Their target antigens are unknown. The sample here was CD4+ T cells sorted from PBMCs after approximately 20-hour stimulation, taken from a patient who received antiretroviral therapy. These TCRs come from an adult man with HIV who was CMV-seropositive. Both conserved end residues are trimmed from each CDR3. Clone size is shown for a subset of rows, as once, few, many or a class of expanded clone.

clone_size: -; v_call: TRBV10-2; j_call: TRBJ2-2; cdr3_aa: ASSASNMGLATGELF
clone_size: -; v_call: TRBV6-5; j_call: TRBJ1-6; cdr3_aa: ASRGSYNSPLH
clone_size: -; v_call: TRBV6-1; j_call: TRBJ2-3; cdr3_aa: ASSDRASGGPTY
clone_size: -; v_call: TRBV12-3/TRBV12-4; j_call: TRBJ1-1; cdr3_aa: ASSHGTAEAF
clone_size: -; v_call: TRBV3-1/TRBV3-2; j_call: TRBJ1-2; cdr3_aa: ASSQGATNYGYT
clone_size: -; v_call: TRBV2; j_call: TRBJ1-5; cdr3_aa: ASSGEGAGNQPQH
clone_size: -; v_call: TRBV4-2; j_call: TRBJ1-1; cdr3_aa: ASGSGGNTEAF
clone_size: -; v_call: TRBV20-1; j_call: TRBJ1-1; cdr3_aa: SASYFEAF
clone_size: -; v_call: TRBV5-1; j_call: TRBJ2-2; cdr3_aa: ASSSSGPQTGELF
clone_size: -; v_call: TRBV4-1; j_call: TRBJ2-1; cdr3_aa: ASSQVLGPSYNEQF
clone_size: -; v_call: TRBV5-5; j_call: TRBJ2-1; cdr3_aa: ASSLDQGSYNEQF
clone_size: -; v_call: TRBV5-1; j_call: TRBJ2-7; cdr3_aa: ASSLGERFGEQY
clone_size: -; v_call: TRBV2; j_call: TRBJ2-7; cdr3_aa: ASTNSAGGLYEQY
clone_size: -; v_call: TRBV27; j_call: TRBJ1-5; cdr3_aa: ASSSDRVHQPQH
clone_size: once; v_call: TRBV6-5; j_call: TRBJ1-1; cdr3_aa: ASSYLIREAF
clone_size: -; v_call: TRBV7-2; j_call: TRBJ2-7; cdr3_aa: ASSLWGTDAYEQY
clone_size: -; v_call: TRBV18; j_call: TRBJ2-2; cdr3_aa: ASSPTEGPRPGELF
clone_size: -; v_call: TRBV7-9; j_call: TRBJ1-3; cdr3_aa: ASSSSGGGNTIY
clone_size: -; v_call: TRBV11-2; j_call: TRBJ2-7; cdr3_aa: ASSLRRLAANILREQY
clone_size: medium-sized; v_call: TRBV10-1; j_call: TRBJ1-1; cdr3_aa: ASSPDGTGREAF
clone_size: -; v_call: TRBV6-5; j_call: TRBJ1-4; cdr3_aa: ASSYQGADEKLF
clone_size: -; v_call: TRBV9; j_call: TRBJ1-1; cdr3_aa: ASSGDLNTEAF
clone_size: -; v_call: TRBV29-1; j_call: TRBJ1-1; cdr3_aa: SVYKNTEAF
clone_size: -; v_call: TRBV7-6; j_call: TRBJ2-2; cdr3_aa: ASNLQGATGELF
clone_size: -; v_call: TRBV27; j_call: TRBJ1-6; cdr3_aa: ASSLTSYNSPLH
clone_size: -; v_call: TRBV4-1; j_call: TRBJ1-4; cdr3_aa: ASSQVTARVNEKLF
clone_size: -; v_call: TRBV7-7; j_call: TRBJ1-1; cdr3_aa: ASSQGKNTEAF
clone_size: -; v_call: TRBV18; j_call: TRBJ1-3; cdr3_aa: ASSPPNVATEGGNTIY
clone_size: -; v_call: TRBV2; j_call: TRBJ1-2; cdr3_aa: ASKGDGTGSSYT